These 19 T cell receptor beta chains share one sample of origin, sequenced in a study of PD-1 blockade in classical Hodgkin lymphoma. Each patient experienced a relapse that followed autologous stem cell transplantation, and brentuximab vedotin exposure varied. Magnetic negative selection was used to purify CD8+ T cells from thawed PBMCs. Data came from immunoSEQ multiplex PCR; TCRdb stores just in-frame clones and leaves some out. This table holds more than 9,500 clones, approximately 84% found once. The sequences come from CD8+ T cells from blood, collected at baseline. The receptors were gathered from a human donor with classical Hodgkin lymphoma.

The CDR3 sequence is CASSQYQTGHTEAFF. The CDR3 DNA follows: TGCGCCAGCAGCCAGTACCAGACAGGGCATACTGAAGCTTTCTTT. V is TRBV4-1 and J is TRBJ1-1; 7 bases fit TRBD1. The CDR3 has 15 amino acids. CDR1 MGHRA and CDR2 YSYEKL come from the germline V gene. Trimming cost V 3 bases and J 5 bases; bases outside gene matches: 9.

Details on this clone: This sample includes further DNA sequences coding for the same CDR3. The chain is built from TRBV5-4 and TRBJ2-7, with unresolved D. V lost 2 bases and J lost 4, with 7 bases in between. This CDR3 has 12 amino acids. Germline-derived CDR1 and CDR2 are SGHNT and YYREEE (reference sequence). The CDR3 DNA reads as TGTGCCAGCAGCTTCTCGGATTACGAGCAGTACTTC. Amino acid sequence: CASSFSDYEQYF.

The V and J genes are TRBV11-2 and TRBJ2-3, with TRBD2 identical over 13 bases. The CDR3 is 16 residues long. With V trimmed by 4 bases and J by 0 bases, 1 base remained unmatched. Germline V gives CDR1 SGHAT, CDR2 FQNNGV. This CDR3 is CASSSTSGRSTDTQYF. CDR3 bases: TGTGCCAGCAGCTCGACTAGCGGGAGGAGCACAGATACGCAGTATTTT.

The rearrangement uses TRBV7-9 and TRBJ2-1; D perhaps matches TRBD1 (7 bases). Between the trimmed V and J ends, which lost 4 bases and 9 bases, there was a span of 13 bases. Germline V gene sequence: CDR1 SEHNR, CDR2 FQNEAQ (reference sequence). CDR3 length: 13 residues. CDR3 in amino acids: CASSSPQGGEQFF. CDR3 bases: TGTGCCAGCAGCTCACCCCAGGGGGGTGAGCAGTTCTTC. The entire variable domain, with the rest obtained from reference TRBV7-9 and TRBJ2-1, is as follows: DTGVSQNPRHKITKRGQNVTFRCDPISEHNRLYWYRQTLGQGPEFLTYFQNEAQLEKSRLLSDRFSAERPKGSFSTLEIQRTEQGDSAMYLCASSSPQGGEQFFGPGTRLTVL.

This clone is a singleton in its sample. The chain uses TRBV7-2 and TRBJ2-7; D possibly corresponds to TRBD2 (6 bases). V was clipped by 4 bases and J by 4 bases, with 17 bases between them. From germline, CDR1 is SGHTA and CDR2 FQGNSA. This CDR3 spans 15 amino acids. CDR3: CASSSLPGLLYEQYF. The CDR3 nucleotides are TGTGCCAGCAGCTCGCTTCCGGGACTGCTGTACGAGCAGTACTTC. The whole variable domain, remainder taken from reference TRBV7-2 and TRBJ2-7, is GAGVSQSPSNKVTEKGKDVELRCDPISGHTALYWYRQSLGQGLEFLIYFQGNSAPDKSGLPSDRFSAERTGGSVSTLTIQRTQQEDSAVYLCASSSLPGLLYEQYFGPGTRLTVT.

V gene TRBV4-1 combines with J gene TRBJ2-7; 8 bases align to TRBD2. Per the germline V gene, CDR1 is MGHRA and CDR2 is YSYEKL. V was pared by 3 bases and J by 3 bases, with 1 base of the junction left unmatched. This CDR3 spans 13 amino acids. CDR3 coding DNA: TGCGCCAGCAGCCATACTAGCGGCTACGAGCAGTACTTC. Protein: CASSHTSGYEQYF.

The V call is TRBV2, the J call TRBJ2-1, with D uncertain. This CDR3 has 11 amino acids. V was pared by 11 bases and J by 7 bases, with 12 bases between. Looked up from germline, CDR1 is SNHLY and CDR2 is FYNNEI. Here the CDR3 reads CADELGNEQFF. In DNA, the CDR3 is TGTGCCGATGAGTTGGGAAATGAGCAGTTCTTC.

This chain uses TRBV6-5 with TRBJ2-7; no clear D gene. CDR1 is MNHEY and CDR2 is SVGAGI in the germline V gene. The CDR3 contains 14 residues. Trimming removed 1 base at V and 2 bases at J, with 9 bases between. CDR3 sequence reads: CASSYCLPPYEQYF. DNA for the CDR3: TGTGCCAGCAGTTACTGTCTACCCCCCTACGAGCAGTACTTC.

The chain is built from TRBV4-1 and TRBJ2-1, with TRBD2 identical over 10 bases. The CDR3 is 14 residues long. Germline trimming cut 1 base from V and 13 bases from J; bases unmatched to any gene: 7. Germline CDR1 reads MGHRA; CDR2 reads YSYEKL. The CDR3 coding sequence is TGCGCCAGCAGCCAAGGGGACAGCGGGAGGGGTCAGTTCTTC. It translates to CASSQGDSGRGQFF.

V gene TRBV28 combines with J gene TRBJ2-2; D ambiguous. The CDR3 runs 15 residues. Germline V gene sequence: CDR1 MDHEN, CDR2 SYDVKM. V shed 8 bases and J shed 3 bases, with 16 bases lying between them. CDR3 DNA: TGTGCCAGCGAAAATCAGGACGGGTACACCGGGGAGCTGTTTTTT. Translating it yields CASENQDGYTGELFF.

The chain combines TRBV7-6 with TRBJ2-2; 12 bases agree with TRBD2. V shed 3 bases, J shed 5 bases, and the junction held 4 bases outside the gene matches. The germline gives CDR1 SGHVS, CDR2 FNYEAQ. This CDR3 region has 16 residues. CDR3 in amino acids: CASSFGTSGSTGELFF. The CDR3 DNA follows: TGTGCCAGCAGCTTCGGGACTAGCGGGTCGACCGGGGAGCTGTTTTTT.

The J gene is TRBJ1-4, the V gene TRBV25-1; possible D gene TRBD1, 5 bases. V dropped 1 base and J dropped 11 bases, with 11 bases sitting between them. Germline-derived CDR1 and CDR2 are MGHDK and SYGVNS. The CDR3 contains 13 residues. CDR3 bases: TGTGCCAGCAGTGAATGGGGGTCTCAGAAACTGTTTTTT. Translating it yields CASSEWGSQKLFF.

This chain uses TRBV10-3 with TRBJ1-3; no clear D gene. Germline V lookup: CDR1 ENHRY, CDR2 SYGVKD. V lost 0 bases and J lost 0, with 15 bases in between. The CDR3 loop spans 18 amino acids. The CDR3 bases are TGTGCCATCAGTGAGTCTGGGTACACACCCAACTCTGGAAACACCATATATTTT. It yields the protein CAISESGYTPNSGNTIYF.

This clone was seen more than once but under ten times. The genes are TRBV5-8 and TRBJ1-5; D is perhaps TRBD1 (5 bases). Germline lookup yields CDR1 SGHTS and CDR2 YDEGEE. The CDR3 has 15 amino acids. With 0 bases removed from V and 7 bases from J, the gap between germline ends came to 14 bases. Here the CDR3 reads CASSLGGVGAQPQHF. The CDR3, as DNA: TGTGCCAGCAGCTTGGGTGGGGTCGGGGCCCAGCCCCAGCATTTT. Looking up the rest from reference TRBV5-8 and TRBJ1-5 gives the full variable domain: EAGVTQSPTHLIKTRGQQATLRCSPISGHTSVYWYQQALGLGLQFLLWYDEGEERNRGNFPPRFSGRQFPNYSSELNVNALELEDSALYLCASSLGGVGAQPQHFGDGTRLSIL.

The genes are TRBV19 and TRBJ2-4, with D possibly TRBD2 on 6 matching bases. The germline V gene has CDR1 LNHDA and CDR2 SQIVND (reference sequence). The CDR3 spans 15 residues. Trimming stripped 4 bases from V and 0 bases from J, with 10 bases between. The CDR3 sequence is CASSTEGLAKNIQYF. CDR3 sequence (DNA): TGTGCCAGTAGTACCGAGGGACTAGCCAAAAACATTCAGTACTTC.

The chain links TRBV19 to TRBJ1-3, with 9 bases fitting TRBD1. CDR1 is LNHDA, CDR2 SQIVND, per germline (reference sequence). The CDR3 runs 15 residues. The ends lost 3 bases at V and 2 bases at J; junction bases unmatched: 2. In nucleotides, the CDR3 is TGTGCCAGTAGTATCGACAGGGGGACTGGAAACACCATATATTTT. Amino acids: CASSIDRGTGNTIYF.

As concerns this clone: Its ends do not fully match the called genes, so a read error is possible. The genes are TRBV10-3 and TRBJ2-5; 7 nucleotides agree with TRBD2. Germline assignment: CDR1 ENHRY and CDR2 SYGVKD. This CDR3 contains 13 residues. The CDR3: CASSKTSWETQYF. The CDR3 nucleotides read TGTGCCAGCAGTAAGACTAGCTGGGAGACCCAGTACTTC.

This chain connects TRBV5-8 to TRBJ1-2, with a weak D call TRBD1 (5 bases). The germline V gene encodes CDR1 SGHTS and CDR2 YDEGEE. Between the trimmed V and J ends, which lost 4 bases and 8 bases, there was a span of 9 bases. The CDR3 is made up of 11 amino acids. CDR3: CASSPGRGYTF. The CDR3 region has the DNA TGTGCCAGCAGCCCGGGACGAGGCTACACCTTC.

V is TRBV29-1 and J is TRBJ2-1; 9 nucleotides line up with TRBD1. CDR3 size: 13 residues. Germline CDR1 SQVTM, CDR2 ANQGSEA. The V gene end was trimmed by 7 bases and the J gene end by 0 bases; junction bases not matched to a gene: 1. CDR3 sequence: CSAGQGSYNEQFF. In DNA, the CDR3 is TGCAGCGCGGGACAGGGCTCCTACAATGAGCAGTTCTTC.